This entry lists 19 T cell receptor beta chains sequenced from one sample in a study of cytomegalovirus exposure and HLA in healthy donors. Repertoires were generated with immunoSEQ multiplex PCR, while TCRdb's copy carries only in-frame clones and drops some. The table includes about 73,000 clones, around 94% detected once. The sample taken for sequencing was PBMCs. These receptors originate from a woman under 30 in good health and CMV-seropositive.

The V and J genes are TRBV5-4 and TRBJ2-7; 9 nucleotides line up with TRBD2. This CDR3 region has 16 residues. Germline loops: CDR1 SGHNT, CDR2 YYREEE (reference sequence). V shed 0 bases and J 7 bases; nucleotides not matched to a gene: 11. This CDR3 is CASSLGASGTSTEQYF. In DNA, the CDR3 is TGTGCCAGCAGCTTGGGGGCTAGCGGGACATCTACAGAGCAGTACTTC.

The CDR3 is CASSFASQNTGELFF. The CDR3, as DNA: TGCGCCAGCAGCTTCGCGAGTCAGAACACCGGGGAGCTGTTTTTT. J is TRBJ2-2 and V is TRBV5-1; D call uncertain. Germline V gives CDR1 SGHRS, CDR2 YFSETQ. Between the trimmed V and J ends, which lost 2 bases and 1 base, there was a span of 9 bases. This CDR3 contains 15 residues.

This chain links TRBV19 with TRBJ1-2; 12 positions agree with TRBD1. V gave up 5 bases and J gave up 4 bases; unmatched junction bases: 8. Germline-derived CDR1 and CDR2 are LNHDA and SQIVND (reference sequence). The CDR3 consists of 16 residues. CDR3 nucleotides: TGTGCCAGTAGTCTCGCAAGGGGACAGGGGGCCTATGGCTACACCTTC. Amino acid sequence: CASSLARGQGAYGYTF.

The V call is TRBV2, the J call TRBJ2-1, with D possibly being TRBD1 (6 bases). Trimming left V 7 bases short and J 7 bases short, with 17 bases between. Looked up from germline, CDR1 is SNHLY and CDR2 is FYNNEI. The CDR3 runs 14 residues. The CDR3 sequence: CASTGLRGLNEQFF. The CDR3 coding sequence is TGTGCCAGCACTGGCCTCAGGGGCTTGAATGAGCAGTTCTTC.

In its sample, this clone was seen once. In nucleotides, the CDR3 is TGCAGCGTTGATTTGGCGGGACAGGGTTACGAGCAGTACTTC. Translating gives CSVDLAGQGYEQYF. The chain is built from TRBV29-1 and TRBJ2-7, with 9 positions matching TRBD1. The V segment lost 3 bases and the J segment 4 bases; nucleotides outside the gene matches: 7. The CDR3 is 14 amino acids. The germline gives CDR1 SQVTM, CDR2 ANQGSEA.

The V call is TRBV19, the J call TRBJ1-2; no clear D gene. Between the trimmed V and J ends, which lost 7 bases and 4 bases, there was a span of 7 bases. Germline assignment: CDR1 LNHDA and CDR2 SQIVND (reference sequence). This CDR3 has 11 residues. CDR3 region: CASTPGYGYTF. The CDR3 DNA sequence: TGTGCCAGTACCCCGGGCTATGGCTACACCTTC.

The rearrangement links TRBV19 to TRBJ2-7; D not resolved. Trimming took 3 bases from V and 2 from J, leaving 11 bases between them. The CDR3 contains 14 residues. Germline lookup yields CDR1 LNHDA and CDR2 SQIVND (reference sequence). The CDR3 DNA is TGTGCCAGTAGTATCGGTGGCAGGCCCTACGAGCAGTACTTC. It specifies CASSIGGRPYEQYF.

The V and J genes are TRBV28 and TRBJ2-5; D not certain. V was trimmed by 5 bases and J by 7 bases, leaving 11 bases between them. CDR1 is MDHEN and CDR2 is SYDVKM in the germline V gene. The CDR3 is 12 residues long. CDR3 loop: CASSTPPRTQYF. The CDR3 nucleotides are TGTGCCAGCAGTACTCCCCCCCGGACCCAGTACTTC.

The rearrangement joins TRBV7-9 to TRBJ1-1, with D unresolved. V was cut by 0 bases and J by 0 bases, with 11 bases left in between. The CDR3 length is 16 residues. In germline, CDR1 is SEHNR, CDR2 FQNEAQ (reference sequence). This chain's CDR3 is CASSLAVSYMNTEAFF. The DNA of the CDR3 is TGTGCCAGCAGCTTAGCTGTCAGTTACATGAACACTGAAGCTTTCTTT.

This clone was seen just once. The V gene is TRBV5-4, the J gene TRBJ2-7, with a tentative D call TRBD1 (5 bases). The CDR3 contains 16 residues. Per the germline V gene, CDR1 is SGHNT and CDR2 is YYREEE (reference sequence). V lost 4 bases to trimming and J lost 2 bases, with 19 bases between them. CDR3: CASSTVDSPYPYEQYF. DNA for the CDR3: TGTGCCAGCAGCACGGTCGACAGTCCATACCCCTACGAGCAGTACTTC.

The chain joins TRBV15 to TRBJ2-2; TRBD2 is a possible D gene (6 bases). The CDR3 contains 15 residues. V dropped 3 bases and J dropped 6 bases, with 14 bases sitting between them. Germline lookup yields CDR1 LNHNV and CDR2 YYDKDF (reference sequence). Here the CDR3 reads CATSRGGLGAGELFF. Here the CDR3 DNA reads TGTGCCACCAGCAGGGGGGGACTGGGCGCCGGGGAGCTGTTTTTT.

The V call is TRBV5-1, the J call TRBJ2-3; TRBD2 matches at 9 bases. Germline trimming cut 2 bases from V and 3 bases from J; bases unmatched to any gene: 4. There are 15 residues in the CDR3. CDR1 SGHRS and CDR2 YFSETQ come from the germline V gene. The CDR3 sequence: CASSLAGGSTDTQYF. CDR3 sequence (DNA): TGCGCCAGCAGCTTAGCGGGGGGTTCAACAGATACGCAGTATTTT.

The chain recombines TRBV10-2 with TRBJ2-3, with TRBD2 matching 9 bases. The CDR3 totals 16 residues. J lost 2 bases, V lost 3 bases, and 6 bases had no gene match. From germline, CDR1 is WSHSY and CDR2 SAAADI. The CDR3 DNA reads TGCGCCAGCAGTGACCGTAGCGGGGGCACCACAGATACGCAGTATTTT. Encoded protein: CASSDRSGGTTDTQYF.

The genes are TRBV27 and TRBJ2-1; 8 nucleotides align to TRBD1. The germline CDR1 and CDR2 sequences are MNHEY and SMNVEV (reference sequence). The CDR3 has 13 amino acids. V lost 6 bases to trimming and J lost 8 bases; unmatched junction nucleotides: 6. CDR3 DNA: TGTGCCAGCAGCCCGGACAGGGTCGATGAGCAGTTCTTC. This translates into CASSPDRVDEQFF.

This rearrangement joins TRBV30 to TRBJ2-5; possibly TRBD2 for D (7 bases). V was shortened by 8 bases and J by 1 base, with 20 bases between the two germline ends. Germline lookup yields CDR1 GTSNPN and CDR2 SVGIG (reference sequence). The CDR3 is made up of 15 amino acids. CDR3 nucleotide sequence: TGTGCCGGAAGACTCCGGGGGGCCCCCCAAGAGACCCAGTACTTC. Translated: CAGRLRGAPQETQYF.

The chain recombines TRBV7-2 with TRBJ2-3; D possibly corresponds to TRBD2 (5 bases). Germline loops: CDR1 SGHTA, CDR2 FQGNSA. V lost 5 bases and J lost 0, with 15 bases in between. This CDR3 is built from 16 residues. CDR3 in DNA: TGTGCCAGCAGCACCCGAGGAGGTTCTAGCACAGATACGCAGTATTTT. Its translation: CASSTRGGSSTDTQYF.

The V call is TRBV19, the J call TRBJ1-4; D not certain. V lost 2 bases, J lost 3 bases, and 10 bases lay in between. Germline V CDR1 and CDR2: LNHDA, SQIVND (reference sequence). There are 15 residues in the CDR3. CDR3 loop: CASSIIADSNEKLFF. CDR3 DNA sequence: TGTGCCAGTAGTATAATAGCCGATTCTAATGAAAAACTGTTTTTT.

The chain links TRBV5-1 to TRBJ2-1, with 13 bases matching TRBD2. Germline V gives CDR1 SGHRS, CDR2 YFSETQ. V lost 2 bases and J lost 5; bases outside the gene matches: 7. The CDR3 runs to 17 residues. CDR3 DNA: TGCGCCAGCAGCTTCCAGAAAACTAGCGGGGGGGACAATGAGCAGTTCTTC. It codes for CASSFQKTSGGDNEQFF.

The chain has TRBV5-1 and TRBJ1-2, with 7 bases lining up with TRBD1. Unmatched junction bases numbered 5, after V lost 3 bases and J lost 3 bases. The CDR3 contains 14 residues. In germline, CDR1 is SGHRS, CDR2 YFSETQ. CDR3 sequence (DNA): TGCGCCAGCAGCTGGAATGGACAGGACTATGGCTACACCTTC. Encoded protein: CASSWNGQDYGYTF.